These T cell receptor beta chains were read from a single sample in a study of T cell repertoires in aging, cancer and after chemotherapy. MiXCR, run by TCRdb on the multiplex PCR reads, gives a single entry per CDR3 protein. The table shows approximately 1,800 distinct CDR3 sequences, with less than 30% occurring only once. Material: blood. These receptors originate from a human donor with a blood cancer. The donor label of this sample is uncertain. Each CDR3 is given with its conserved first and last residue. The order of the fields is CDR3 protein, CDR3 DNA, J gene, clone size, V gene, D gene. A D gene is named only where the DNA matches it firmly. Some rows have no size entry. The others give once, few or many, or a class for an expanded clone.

CDR3 protein: CAISESDSTDTQYF; CDR3 DNA: TGTGCCATCAGTGAGTCGGATAGCACAGATACGCAGTATTTT; J gene: TRBJ2-3; clone size: few; V gene: TRBV10-3; D gene: .
CDR3 protein: CASRRQTFSNQPQHF; CDR3 DNA: TGTGCCAGCAGAAGACAGACGTTTAGCAATCAGCCCCAGCATTTT; J gene: TRBJ1-5; clone size: .; V gene: TRBV6-1; D gene: .
CDR3 protein: CSAWKRAGANVLTF; CDR3 DNA: TGCAGTGCTTGGAAGAGGGCTGGGGCCAACGTCCTGACTTTC; J gene: TRBJ2-6; clone size: .; V gene: TRBV20-1; D gene: .
CDR3 protein: CASRSAMNTEAFF; CDR3 DNA: TGTGCCAGTAGATCAGCTATGAACACTGAAGCTTTCTTT; J gene: TRBJ1-1; clone size: medium-sized; V gene: TRBV19; D gene: .
CDR3 protein: CASIEGLAGAFAYEQYF; CDR3 DNA: TGTGCCAGCATTGAAGGACTAGCGGGAGCCTTTGCCTACGAGCAGTACTTC; J gene: TRBJ2-7; clone size: few; V gene: TRBV6-1; D gene: TRBD2
CDR3 protein: CASSSGTGNTIYF; CDR3 DNA: TGTGCCAGCAGTTCAGGGACTGGAAACACCATATATTTT; J gene: TRBJ1-3; clone size: few; V gene: TRBV12-3/TRBV12-4; D gene: .
CDR3 protein: CASSSVFSGGYNEQFF; CDR3 DNA: TGTGCCAGCAGTTCCGTGTTTAGCGGGGGTTACAATGAGCAGTTCTTC; J gene: TRBJ2-1; clone size: .; V gene: TRBV28; D gene: TRBD2
CDR3 protein: CASRDGTARGDEQFF; CDR3 DNA: TGTGCCAGCAGAGATGGGACGGCTCGTGGAGATGAGCAGTTCTTC; J gene: TRBJ2-1; clone size: few; V gene: TRBV6-2/TRBV6-3; D gene: .
CDR3 protein: CASRFGHSGGRQPQHF; CDR3 DNA: TGTGCCAGTAGGTTCGGCCACTCAGGGGGACGTCAGCCCCAGCATTTT; J gene: TRBJ1-5; clone size: few; V gene: TRBV19; D gene: TRBD1
CDR3 protein: CSSSYPGLEQFF; CDR3 DNA: TGTTCCAGCAGTTACCCTGGATTGGAGCAGTTCTTC; J gene: TRBJ2-1; clone size: .; V gene: TRBV6-2/TRBV6-3; D gene: .
CDR3 protein: CASSVDRGSGYGYTF; CDR3 DNA: TGTGCCAGCAGCGTCGACAGGGGCTCAGGCTATGGCTACACCTTC; J gene: TRBJ1-2; clone size: few; V gene: TRBV11-3; D gene: TRBD1
CDR3 protein: CASSTTSGGANEQFF; CDR3 DNA: TGTGCCAGTAGTACGACTAGCGGGGGGGCTAATGAGCAGTTCTTC; J gene: TRBJ2-1; clone size: .; V gene: TRBV19; D gene: TRBD2
CDR3 protein: CAWTGQKSTGELFF; CDR3 DNA: TGTGCCTGGACAGGACAGAAATCCACCGGGGAGCTGTTTTTT; J gene: TRBJ2-2; clone size: few; V gene: TRBV30; D gene: .
CDR3 protein: CASSLWSTDTQYF; CDR3 DNA: TGTGCCAGCAGCTTATGGTCCACAGATACGCAGTATTTT; J gene: TRBJ2-3; clone size: medium-sized; V gene: TRBV5-4; D gene: .
CDR3 protein: CASSSPGWEGETQYF; CDR3 DNA: TGTGCCAGCAGTTCCCCAGGGTGGGAAGGAGAGACCCAGTACTTC; J gene: TRBJ2-5; clone size: few; V gene: TRBV27; D gene: .
CDR3 protein: CASSFDDSYSYEQYF; CDR3 DNA: TGTGCCAGCAGCTTCGACGACAGTTACTCCTACGAGCAGTACTTC; J gene: TRBJ2-7; clone size: few; V gene: TRBV7-6; D gene: .
CDR3 protein: CSARTNNSPLHF; CDR3 DNA: TGCAGTGCTAGGACGAATAATTCACCCCTCCACTTT; J gene: TRBJ1-6; clone size: .; V gene: TRBV20-1; D gene: .
CDR3 protein: CASSQDEGDRKAFF; CDR3 DNA: TGCGCCAGCAGCCAAGACGAAGGGGACAGAAAAGCTTTCTTT; J gene: TRBJ1-1; clone size: .; V gene: TRBV4-3; D gene: TRBD1
CDR3 protein: CATSRVLDTQYF; CDR3 DNA: TGTGCCACCAGCAGAGTTCTGGATACGCAGTATTTT; J gene: TRBJ2-3; clone size: .; V gene: TRBV15; D gene: .
CDR3 protein: CASSPSGATGELFF; CDR3 DNA: TGTGCCAGCTCACCCTCAGGGGCCACCGGGGAGCTGTTTTTT; J gene: TRBJ2-2; clone size: few; V gene: TRBV18; D gene: .
CDR3 protein: CASKTVFSQPQHF; CDR3 DNA: TGTGCCAGTAAGACAGTCTTCAGCCAGCCCCAGCATTTT; J gene: TRBJ1-5; clone size: few; V gene: TRBV19; D gene: .
CDR3 protein: CASSQDSFQPQHF; CDR3 DNA: TGTGCCAGCAGCCAGGACTCTTTCCAGCCCCAGCATTTT; J gene: TRBJ1-5; clone size: .; V gene: TRBV6-2/TRBV6-3; D gene: .
CDR3 protein: CASTTTMGTTEAFF; CDR3 DNA: TGTGCCAGCACCACAACGATGGGAACGACTGAAGCTTTCTTT; J gene: TRBJ1-1; clone size: few; V gene: TRBV6-6; D gene: .
CDR3 protein: CASSPRGSGTGELFF; CDR3 DNA: TGTGCCAGCTCACCGAGGGGTTCGGGCACCGGGGAGCTGTTTTTT; J gene: TRBJ2-2; clone size: .; V gene: TRBV18; D gene: .
CDR3 protein: CSARLMGQGSEKLFF; CDR3 DNA: TGCAGTGCTAGACTTATGGGACAGGGAAGCGAAAAACTGTTTTTT; J gene: TRBJ1-4; clone size: .; V gene: TRBV20-1; D gene: TRBD1
CDR3 protein: CASGRAYGYEQYF; CDR3 DNA: TGTGCCAGTGGAAGGGCCTACGGGTACGAGCAGTACTTC; J gene: TRBJ2-7; clone size: few; V gene: TRBV19; D gene: .
CDR3 protein: CASASGTGTYEQYF; CDR3 DNA: TGTGCCAGCGCTAGCGGGACAGGAACCTACGAGCAGTACTTC; J gene: TRBJ2-7; clone size: .; V gene: TRBV27; D gene: .
CDR3 protein: CASSSRSTGNYGYTF; CDR3 DNA: TGTGCCAGCAGCTCAAGATCGACGGGTAACTATGGCTACACCTTC; J gene: TRBJ1-2; clone size: .; V gene: TRBV27; D gene: .
CDR3 protein: CASTDRGRSQPQHF; CDR3 DNA: TGTGCCAGTACCGACAGGGGGCGAAGTCAGCCCCAGCATTTT; J gene: TRBJ1-5; clone size: few; V gene: TRBV19; D gene: TRBD1